A single sample gave rise to the 24 T cell receptor beta chains below, sequenced in a study of cytomegalovirus exposure and HLA in healthy donors. The study ran its PCR with 60 Vbeta and 13 Jbeta primers. Generated by immunoSEQ multiplex PCR, the TCRdb table keeps only in-frame clones and is missing some. The data show approximately 150,000 clones, approximately 82% seen once. Input material: PBMCs. Receptors originate from a woman in her thirties or forties in good health and CMV-seronegative.

This clone was observed a single time. The chain couples TRBV11-2 to TRBJ1-1; 7 nucleotides align to TRBD1. This CDR3 has 14 amino acids. V trimming: 2 bases; J trimming: 3 bases; junction bases outside the gene matches: 3. CDR1 and CDR2 (germline): SGHAT, FQNNGV. CDR3: CASSLFDRDTEAFF. For the CDR3, the DNA is TGTGCCAGCAGCTTATTCGACAGGGACACTGAAGCTTTCTTT.

The V and J genes are TRBV28 and TRBJ1-1; tentatively, D is TRBD1 (5 bases). CDR3 size: 15 residues. The germline gives CDR1 MDHEN, CDR2 SYDVKM. Trimming removed 7 bases at V and 1 base at J, with 16 bases between. DNA for the CDR3: TGTGCCAGCAACCTCGCCGGTACAGGGAACACTGAAGCTTTCTTT. Translated, it gives CASNLAGTGNTEAFF. Full variable domain (rest looked up from reference TRBV28 and TRBJ1-1): DVKVTQSSRYLVKRTGEKVFLECVQDMDHENMFWYRQDPGLGLRLIYFSYDVKMKEKGDIPEGYSVSREKKERFSLILESASTNQTSMYLCASNLAGTGNTEAFFGQGTRLTVV.

The count of this clone is one. This chain joins TRBV19 and TRBJ2-1; 11 positions agree with TRBD2. After removal of 5 bases from V and 3 bases from J, the junction contained 6 bases not matched to a gene. This CDR3 spans 16 amino acids. The germline CDR1 and CDR2 sequences are LNHDA and SQIVND (reference sequence). CDR3 coding DNA: TGTGCCAGTAGTCTCAGCGGGACTAGCGGCTACAATGAGCAGTTCTTC. Protein sequence: CASSLSGTSGYNEQFF.

The J gene is TRBJ2-7, the V gene TRBV11-1; 9 bases match TRBD2. J lost 9 bases, V lost 8 bases, and 14 bases had no gene match. The CDR3 is made up of 14 amino acids. From germline, CDR1 is SGHAT and CDR2 FQDESV (reference sequence). The DNA for the CDR3 is TGTGCCAGCGGTTTAGCGGGAGAGCCTTTCGGGCAGTACTTC. As protein: CASGLAGEPFGQYF.

The rearrangement uses TRBV29-1 and TRBJ2-7; 8 bases match TRBD1. V trimming: 5 bases; J trimming: 7 bases; junction bases outside the gene matches: 13. The CDR3 covers 14 residues. Germline CDR1 reads SQVTM; CDR2 reads ANQGSEA. The CDR3 DNA follows: TGCAGCGTTAGACGGACAGGGAATGAGGGAGAGCAGTACTTC. Protein sequence: CSVRRTGNEGEQYF.

The V and J genes are TRBV4-3 and TRBJ2-3; 9 bases fit TRBD2. Germline assignment: CDR1 LGHNA and CDR2 YSLEER. Trimming took 0 bases from V and 5 from J; bases not matched to a gene: 9. The CDR3 loop spans 17 amino acids. CDR3 sequence: CASSQEGGRAVLDTQYF. The CDR3 DNA follows: TGCGCCAGCAGCCAAGAAGGCGGGAGGGCCGTCTTAGATACGCAGTATTTT.

J is TRBJ2-4 and V is TRBV27, with 9 bases that match TRBD1. Germline CDR1 reads MNHEY; CDR2 reads SMNVEV (reference sequence). The CDR3 runs to 15 residues. Unmatched junction bases numbered 9, after V lost 5 bases and J lost 7 bases. This chain's CDR3 is CASSPLGQGLNIQYF. The CDR3 DNA is TGTGCCAGCAGTCCCCTGGGACAGGGTTTGAACATTCAGTACTTC.

The V gene is TRBV5-1, the J gene TRBJ1-1; 9 bases fit TRBD1. The CDR3 contains 15 residues. Trimming took 1 base from V and 3 from J; bases not matched to a gene: 4. The germline gives CDR1 SGHRS, CDR2 YFSETQ. The CDR3 sequence is CASSLTGGAYTEAFF. For the CDR3, the DNA is TGCGCCAGCAGCTTGACAGGGGGCGCTTACACTGAAGCTTTCTTT.

The chain links TRBV5-1 to TRBJ2-1; D is uncertain. The V end lost 0 bases, the J end lost 8 bases, and 15 bases lay between the germline ends. The CDR3 loop spans 15 amino acids. Germline V gene sequence: CDR1 SGHRS, CDR2 YFSETQ. The CDR3: CASSLVLTTTDEQFF. The CDR3 region has the DNA TGCGCCAGCAGCTTGGTACTAACTACAACTGATGAGCAGTTCTTC.

The chain is built from TRBV4-3 and TRBJ2-7; TRBD2 might be the D (5 bases). Germline-derived CDR1 and CDR2 are LGHNA and YSLEER. The CDR3 sequence is 16 residues long. V lost 0 bases to trimming and J lost 4 bases, with 16 bases between them. The CDR3 DNA reads TGCGCCAGCAGCCAAGATATAGGACGGGGTGCGTACGAGCAGTACTTC. Protein product: CASSQDIGRGAYEQYF.

The gene calls are TRBV11-2 and TRBJ2-7, with TRBD2 matching 9 bases. The CDR3 contains 18 residues. In germline, CDR1 is SGHAT, CDR2 FQNNGV. With 5 bases clipped from V and 3 bases from J, the junction kept 17 bases outside the gene matches. The CDR3 sequence is CASSAGQLAGVWIYEQYF. The CDR3 coding sequence is TGTGCCAGCAGCGCGGGGCAACTAGCGGGCGTCTGGATCTACGAGCAGTACTTC.

The J gene is TRBJ2-7, the V gene TRBV2; 8 nucleotides line up with TRBD1. The CDR3 is 17 amino acids. Unmatched junction bases numbered 12, after V lost 5 bases and J lost 0 bases. CDR1 is SNHLY, CDR2 FYNNEI, per germline. The DNA of the CDR3 is TGTGCCAGCAGTCTCTTGGCATGGGACAGGATCTCCTACGAGCAGTACTTC. Its protein product is CASSLLAWDRISYEQYF.

CDR3 sequence (DNA): TGTGCCAGCAGCTCTTCAGGGGGTGCGACCTACGAGCAGTACTTC. It is translated as CASSSSGGATYEQYF. The chain joins TRBV7-2 to TRBJ2-7, with 7 positions matching TRBD1. The germline gives CDR1 SGHTA, CDR2 FQGNSA. V trimming: 4 bases; J trimming: 2 bases; junction bases outside the gene matches: 8. This CDR3 has 15 residues.

This chain uses TRBV9 with TRBJ2-7, with 7 nucleotides matching TRBD2. Germline CDR1 and CDR2: SGDLS and YYNGEE. Trimming cost V 3 bases and J 4 bases; bases outside gene matches: 7. This CDR3 has 14 residues. The CDR3 nucleotides are TGTGCCAGCAGCGGCGGGAGTATTGAGTACGAGCAGTACTTC. Translating it yields CASSGGSIEYEQYF.

J is TRBJ2-7 and V is TRBV7-9; 10 nucleotides agree with TRBD1. Germline V CDR1 and CDR2: SEHNR, FQNEAQ (reference sequence). Trimming cost V 5 bases and J 2 bases; bases outside gene matches: 6. CDR3 size: 15 residues. The CDR3, as DNA: TGTGCCAGCAGCGACCGGGACAGGGGACCCTACGAGCAGTACTTC. Translation: CASSDRDRGPYEQYF. Based on the CDR3 plus reference TRBV7-9 and TRBJ2-7, the full variable domain is DTGVSQNPRHKITKRGQNVTFRCDPISEHNRLYWYRQTLGQGPEFLTYFQNEAQLEKSRLLSDRFSAERPKGSFSTLEIQRTEQGDSAMYLCASSDRDRGPYEQYFGPGTRLTVT.

CDR3 residues: CAWKADYNEQFF. CDR3 in DNA: TGTGCCTGGAAGGCGGATTACAATGAGCAGTTCTTC. The chain links TRBV30 to TRBJ2-1, with D hard to call. The V gene's germline CDR1 is GTSNPN and CDR2 SVGIG (reference sequence). This CDR3 is 12 amino acids long. The germline V and J ends were trimmed by 4 bases and 4 bases, with 8 bases remaining between them.

V and J are TRBV7-9 and TRBJ2-7; 9 bases align to TRBD2. Germline V gene lookup returns CDR1 SEHNR and CDR2 FQNEAQ (reference sequence). CDR3 length: 15 residues. With 5 bases clipped from V and 1 base from J, the junction kept 6 bases outside the gene matches. CDR3: CASSISGSNSYEQYF. Here the CDR3 DNA reads TGTGCCAGCAGCATTAGCGGGAGTAATTCCTACGAGCAGTACTTC.

The J gene is TRBJ2-3, the V gene TRBV5-4; 7 bases agree with TRBD2. The CDR3 covers 15 residues. Germline V lookup: CDR1 SGHNT, CDR2 YYREEE (reference sequence). J gave up 0 bases and V 0 bases, and 1 base lay outside the gene matches. CDR3 sequence reads: CASSLGAGSTDTQYF. The CDR3 bases are TGTGCCAGCAGCTTGGGAGCGGGAAGCACAGATACGCAGTATTTT.

The chain carries TRBV11-2 and TRBJ2-1; D remains ambiguous. The CDR3 loop spans 11 amino acids. Between the trimmed V and J ends, which lost 1 base and 15 bases, there was a span of 10 bases. In germline, CDR1 is SGHAT, CDR2 FQNNGV. In DNA form, the CDR3 reads TGTGCCAGCAGCTTAGCACGGGTTGGGTTCTTC. This translates into CASSLARVGFF.

This clone appeared once. This sample includes further DNA sequences coding for the same CDR3. CDR3 loop: CASSSGYNEQFF. The CDR3, as DNA: TGTGCCAGCAGTTCGGGCTACAATGAGCAGTTCTTC. The gene calls are TRBV6-5 and TRBJ2-1, with D unclear. This CDR3 contains 12 residues. Germline values: CDR1 MNHEY, CDR2 SVGAGI. Deletions cut 4 bases from V and 3 bases from J, with 4 bases between.

This clone was seen once. This sequence joins TRBV9 and TRBJ2-3, with 7 bases aligning to TRBD2. This CDR3 is built from 18 residues. Germline lookup yields CDR1 SGDLS and CDR2 YYNGEE. The J segment lost 1 base and the V segment lost 5 bases, leaving 16 bases of the junction unmatched. CDR3 nucleotides: TGTGCCAGCAGTAACTACGGGGGAGGGGCGATGGGCACAGATACGCAGTATTTT. It is translated as CASSNYGGGAMGTDTQYF.

The J gene is TRBJ2-7, the V gene TRBV28, with 11 bases aligning to TRBD1. CDR3 length equals 15 residues. Per the germline V gene, CDR1 is MDHEN and CDR2 is SYDVKM. V lost 5 bases to trimming and J lost 5 bases; unmatched junction nucleotides: 8. The CDR3 spells CASSPRDRGANEQYF. CDR3 coding DNA: TGTGCCAGCAGTCCCCGGGACAGGGGGGCCAACGAGCAGTACTTC.

The gene calls are TRBV7-2 and TRBJ2-2; tentative D call: TRBD2 (6 bases). The CDR3 sequence is 18 residues long. Trimming stripped 5 bases from V and 3 bases from J, with 22 bases between. Germline CDR1 is SGHTA and CDR2 is FQGNSA. DNA for the CDR3: TGTGCCAGCAGCCCGCGGTTCGACGGGCGGGGTCACACCGGGGAGCTGTTTTTT. Its translation: CASSPRFDGRGHTGELFF.

This chain connects TRBV10-1 to TRBJ2-1, with D tentatively TRBD1 (5 bases). Germline CDR1 reads WNHNN; CDR2 reads SYGVQD (reference sequence). V shed 5 bases and J shed 9 bases, with 17 bases lying between them. The CDR3 spans 14 residues. The CDR3 is CASSSGLGWSEQFF. The CDR3 nucleotides are TGCGCCAGCAGTTCAGGGCTCGGGTGGTCTGAGCAGTTCTTC.